The entry below describes one T cell receptor beta chain. The data were obtained in a study of T-cell memory formation after mild COVID-19. MiXCR, applied by TCRdb to the 5' RACE reads, yields one record per CDR3 protein. The data contain 150,000 to 200,000 distinct CDR3 sequences, roughly 15% of them singletons. Per germline, CDR1 SGHRS and CDR2 YFSETQ. CDR3 length equals 15 residues. With 5 bases removed from V and 4 bases from J, the gap between germline ends came to 16 bases. Specimen: PBMCs or a T cell subset sorted from them (not recorded which). The TCR was taken from an adult woman who had mild COVID-19 (a few samples of this study predate the infection). Cell type and time point are not known. This sequence joins TRBV5-1 and TRBJ1-5; D is possibly TRBD1 (6 bases). CDR3 loop: CASSHPLRGNQPQHF. Here the CDR3 DNA reads TGCGCCAGCAGTCATCCACTCAGGGGTAATCAGCCCCAGCATTTT. The complete variable domain, with remaining parts taken from reference TRBV5-1 and TRBJ1-5, reads KAGVTQTPRYLIKTRGQQVTLSCSPISGHRSVSWYQQTPGQGLQFLFEYFSETQRNKGNFPGRFSGRQFSNSRSEMNVSTLELGDSALYLCASSHPLRGNQPQHFGDGTRLSIL.